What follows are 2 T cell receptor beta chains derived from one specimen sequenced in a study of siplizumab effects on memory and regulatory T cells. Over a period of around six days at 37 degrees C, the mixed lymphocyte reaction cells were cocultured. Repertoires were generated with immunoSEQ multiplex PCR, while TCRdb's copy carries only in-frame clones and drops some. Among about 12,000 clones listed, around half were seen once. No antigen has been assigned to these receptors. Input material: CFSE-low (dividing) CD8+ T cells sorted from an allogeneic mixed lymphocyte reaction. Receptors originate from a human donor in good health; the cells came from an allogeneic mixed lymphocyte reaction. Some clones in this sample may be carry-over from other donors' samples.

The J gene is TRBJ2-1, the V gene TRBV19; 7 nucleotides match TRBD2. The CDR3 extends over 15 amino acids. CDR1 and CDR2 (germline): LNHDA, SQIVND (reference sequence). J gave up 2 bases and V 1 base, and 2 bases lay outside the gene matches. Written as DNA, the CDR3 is TGTGCCAGTAGTATAGGGGGGGGACCCTACAATGAGCAGTTCTTC. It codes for CASSIGGGPYNEQFF.

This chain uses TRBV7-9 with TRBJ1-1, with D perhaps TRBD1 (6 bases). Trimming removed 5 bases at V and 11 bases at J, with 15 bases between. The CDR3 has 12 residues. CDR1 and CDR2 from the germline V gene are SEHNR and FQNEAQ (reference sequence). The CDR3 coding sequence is TGTGCCAGCAGCGCACAGGGCCAGTCTGCTTTCTTT. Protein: CASSAQGQSAFF. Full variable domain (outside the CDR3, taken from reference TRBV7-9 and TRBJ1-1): DTGVSQNPRHKITKRGQNVTFRCDPISEHNRLYWYRQTLGQGPEFLTYFQNEAQLEKSRLLSDRFSAERPKGSFSTLEIQRTEQGDSAMYLCASSAQGQSAFFGQGTRLTVV.